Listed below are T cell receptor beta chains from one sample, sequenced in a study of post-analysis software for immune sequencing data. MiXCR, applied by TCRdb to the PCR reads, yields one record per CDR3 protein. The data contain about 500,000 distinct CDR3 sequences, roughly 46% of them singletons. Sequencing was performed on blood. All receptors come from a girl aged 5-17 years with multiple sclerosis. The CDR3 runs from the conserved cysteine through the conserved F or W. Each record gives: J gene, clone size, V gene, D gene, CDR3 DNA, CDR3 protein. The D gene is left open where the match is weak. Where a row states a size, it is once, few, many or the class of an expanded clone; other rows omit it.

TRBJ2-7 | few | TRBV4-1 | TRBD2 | TGCGCCAGCAGCCTTATAGCGGGAGGACCCCACGAGCAGTACTTC | CASSLIAGGPHEQYF
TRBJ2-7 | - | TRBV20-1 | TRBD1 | TGCAGTGCTCGAGGGGACAGGGGGCTCGAGCAGTACTTC | CSARGDRGLEQYF
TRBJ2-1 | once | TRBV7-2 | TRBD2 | TGTGCCAGCAGGCCAGCGGGAGCGTCCTACAATGAGCAGTTCTTC | CASRPAGASYNEQFF
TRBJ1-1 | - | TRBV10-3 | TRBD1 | TGTGCCATCAGTGAGGACCCCCTGACAGGGGGCTCGGCTTTCTTT | CAISEDPLTGGSAFF
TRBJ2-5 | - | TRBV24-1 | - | TGTGCCACCAGTGATGAGGGGACGGAGACCCAGTACTTC | CATSDEGTETQYF
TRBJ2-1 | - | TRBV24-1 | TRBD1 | TGTGCCACCAGAAAGGGACAGCTCAATAGCGATGAGCAGTTCTTC | CATRKGQLNSDEQFF
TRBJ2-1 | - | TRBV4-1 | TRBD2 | TGCGCCAGCAGCCAAGGGCTAGCGGGAGGAAATGAGCAGTTCTTC | CASSQGLAGGNEQFF
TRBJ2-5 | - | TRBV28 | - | TGTGCCAGCAGTTTATTGGGCGTTACGGGATGGAAGTACTTC | CASSLLGVTGWKYF
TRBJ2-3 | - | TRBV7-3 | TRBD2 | TGTGCCAGCAGCGCTACGACTAGCGGATTCACAGATACGCAGTATTTT | CASSATTSGFTDTQYF
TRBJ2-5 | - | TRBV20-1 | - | TGCAGTGCCGCGATTTTGGGGCAAGAGACCCAGTACTTC | CSAAILGQETQYF
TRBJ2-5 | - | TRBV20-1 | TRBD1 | TGCAGTGCTACGCCGGGACAGCGGTCCCCTGGGACCCAGTACTTC | CSATPGQRSPGTQYF
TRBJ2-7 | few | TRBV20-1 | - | TGCAGTGGCACAGAGAGCTCCTACGAGCAGTACTTC | CSGTESSYEQYF
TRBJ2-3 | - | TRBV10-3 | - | TGTGCCATCAGTGAGCGGGAAAACACAGTTACGCAGTATTTT | CAISERENTVTQYF
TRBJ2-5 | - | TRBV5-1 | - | TGCGCCAGCAGCTTGGTGGCAGGGGGGCGTCAAGAGACCCAGTACTTC | CASSLVAGGRQETQYF
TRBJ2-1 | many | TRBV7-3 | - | TGTGCCAGCAGCTTGTTCATCGGAGGTGAGCAGTTCTTC | CASSLFIGGEQFF
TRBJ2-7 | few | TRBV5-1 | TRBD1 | TGCGCCAGCAGCCCGGGGACAGGTCATACCTACGAGCAGTACTTC | CASSPGTGHTYEQYF
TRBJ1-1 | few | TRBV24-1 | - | TGTGCCACCAGTGAGAGTTTTACGGACAGTGAAGCTTTCTTT | CATSESFTDSEAFF
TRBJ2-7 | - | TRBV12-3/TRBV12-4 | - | TGTGTCAGCAGTGTACCACCTAATGAGCAGTACTTC | CVSSVPPNEQYF
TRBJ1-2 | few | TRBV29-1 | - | TGCAGCGTTCGTCGGGGGAGTGACTATGGCTACACCTTC | CSVRRGSDYGYTF
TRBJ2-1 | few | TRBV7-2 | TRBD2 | TGTGCCAGCAGCCAAGGACTAGCGGGAGAAGCAGGCAATGAGCAGTTCTTC | CASSQGLAGEAGNEQFF
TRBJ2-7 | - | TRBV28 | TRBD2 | TGTGCCAGCAGTTTCGCGACACGCGGGGGGACCTACGAGCAGTACTTC | CASSFATRGGTYEQYF
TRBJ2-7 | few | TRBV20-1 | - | TGCAGTGCTAGAGAGACCGATTATTTACGCCTCTCCTACGAGCAGTACTTC | CSARETDYLRLSYEQYF
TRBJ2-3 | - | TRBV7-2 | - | TGTGCCAGCAGCTTAGGGGCTAGCGATACGCAGTATTTT | CASSLGASDTQYF
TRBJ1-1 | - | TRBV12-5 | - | TGTGCTAGTGGTTTGGCCACAAGACGAGGAATGAACACTGAAGCTTTCTTT | CASGLATRRGMNTEAFF